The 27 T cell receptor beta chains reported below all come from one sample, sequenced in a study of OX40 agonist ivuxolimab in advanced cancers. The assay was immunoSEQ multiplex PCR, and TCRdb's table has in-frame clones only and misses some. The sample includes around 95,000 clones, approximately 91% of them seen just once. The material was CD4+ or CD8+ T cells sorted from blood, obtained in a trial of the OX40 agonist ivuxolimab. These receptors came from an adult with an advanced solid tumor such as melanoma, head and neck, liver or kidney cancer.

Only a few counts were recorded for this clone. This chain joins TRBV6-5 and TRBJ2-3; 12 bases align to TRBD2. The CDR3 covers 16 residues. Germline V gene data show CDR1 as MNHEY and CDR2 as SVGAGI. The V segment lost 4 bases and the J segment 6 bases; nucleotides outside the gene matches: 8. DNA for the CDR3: TGTGCCAGCAGTTCCCCTGCCGGGACTAGCGGGGATACGCAGTATTTT. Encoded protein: CASSSPAGTSGDTQYF.

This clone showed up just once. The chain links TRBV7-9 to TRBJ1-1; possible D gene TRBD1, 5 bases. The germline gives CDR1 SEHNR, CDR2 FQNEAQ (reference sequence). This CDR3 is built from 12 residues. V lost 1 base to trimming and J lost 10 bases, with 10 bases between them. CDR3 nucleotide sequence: TGTGCCAGCAGCTTAGACGGGGCGCGAGCTTTCTTT. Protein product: CASSLDGARAFF.

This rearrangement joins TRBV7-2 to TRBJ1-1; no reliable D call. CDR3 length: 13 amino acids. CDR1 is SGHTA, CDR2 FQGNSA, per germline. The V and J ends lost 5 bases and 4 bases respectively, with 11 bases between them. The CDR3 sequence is CASSRIYSTEAFF. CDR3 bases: TGTGCCAGCAGCCGGATTTATAGCACTGAAGCTTTCTTT. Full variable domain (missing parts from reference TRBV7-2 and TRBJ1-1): GAGVSQSPSNKVTEKGKDVELRCDPISGHTALYWYRQSLGQGLEFLIYFQGNSAPDKSGLPSDRFSAERTGGSVSTLTIQRTQQEDSAVYLCASSRIYSTEAFFGQGTRLTVV.

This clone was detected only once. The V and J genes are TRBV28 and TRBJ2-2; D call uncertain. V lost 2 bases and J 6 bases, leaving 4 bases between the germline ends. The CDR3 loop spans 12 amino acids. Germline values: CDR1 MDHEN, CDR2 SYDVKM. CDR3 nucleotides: TGTGCCAGCAGTTTAGCAGCCGGGGAGCTGTTTTTT. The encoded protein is CASSLAAGELFF.

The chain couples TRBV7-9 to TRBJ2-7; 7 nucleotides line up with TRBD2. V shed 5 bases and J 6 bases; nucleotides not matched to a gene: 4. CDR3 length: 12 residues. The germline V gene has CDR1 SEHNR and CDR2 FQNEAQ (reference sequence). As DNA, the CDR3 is TGTGCCAGCAGCGCCGCGGGAGCCGAGCAGTACTTC. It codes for CASSAAGAEQYF.

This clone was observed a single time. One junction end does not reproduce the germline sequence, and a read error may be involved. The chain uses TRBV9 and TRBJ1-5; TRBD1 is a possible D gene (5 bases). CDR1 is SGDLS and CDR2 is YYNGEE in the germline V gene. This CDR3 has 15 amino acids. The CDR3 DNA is TGTGCCAGCAGCACCTCCGCAGGGAGCAGTCAGCCCCAGCATTTT. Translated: CASSTSAGSSQPQHF.

The CDR3, as DNA: TGTGCCACCCAAGCCGGGGGGGCCTCCTATAATTCACCCCTCCACTTT. Its translation: CATQAGGASYNSPLHF. J is TRBJ1-6 and V is TRBV6-6; tentative D call: TRBD1 (6 bases). V was shortened by 10 bases and J by 0 bases, with 16 bases between the two germline ends. Germline assignment: CDR1 MNHNY and CDR2 SVGAGI (reference sequence). The CDR3 loop spans 16 amino acids.

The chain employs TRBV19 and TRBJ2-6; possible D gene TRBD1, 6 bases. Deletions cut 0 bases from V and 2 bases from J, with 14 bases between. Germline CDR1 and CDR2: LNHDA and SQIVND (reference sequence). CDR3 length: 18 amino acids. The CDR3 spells CASSIDEVGAAGANVLTF. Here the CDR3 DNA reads TGTGCCAGTAGTATAGATGAGGTGGGGGCAGCTGGGGCCAACGTCCTGACTTTC.

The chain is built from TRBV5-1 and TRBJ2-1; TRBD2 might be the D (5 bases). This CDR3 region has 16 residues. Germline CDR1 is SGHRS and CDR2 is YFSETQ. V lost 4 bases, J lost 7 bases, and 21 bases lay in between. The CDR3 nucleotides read TGCGCCAGCAGCCCCTCTCCCCCGCGGGCAGGTAATGAGCAGTTCTTC. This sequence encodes CASSPSPPRAGNEQFF.

CDR3 region: CASSPWTGERQETQYF. The CDR3 region has the DNA TGTGCCAGCAGTCCCTGGACAGGGGAACGCCAAGAGACCCAGTACTTC. The chain carries TRBV27 and TRBJ2-5, with 9 bases fitting TRBD1. This CDR3 has 16 amino acids. V lost 5 bases and J lost 1; bases outside the gene matches: 8. CDR1 is MNHEY, CDR2 SMNVEV, per germline (reference sequence).

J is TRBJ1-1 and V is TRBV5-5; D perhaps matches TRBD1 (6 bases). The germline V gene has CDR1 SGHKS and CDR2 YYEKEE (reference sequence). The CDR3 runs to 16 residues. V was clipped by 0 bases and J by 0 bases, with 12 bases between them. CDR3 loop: CASSLAAGALNTEAFF. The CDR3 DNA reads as TGTGCCAGCAGCTTGGCCGCAGGGGCCCTGAACACTGAAGCTTTCTTT.

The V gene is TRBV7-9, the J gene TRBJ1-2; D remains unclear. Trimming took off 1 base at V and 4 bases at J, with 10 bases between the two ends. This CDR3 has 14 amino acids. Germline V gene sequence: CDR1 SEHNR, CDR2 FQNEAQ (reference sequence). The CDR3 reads CASSLEGYGYGYTF. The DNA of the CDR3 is TGTGCCAGCAGCTTAGAAGGTTACGGCTATGGCTACACCTTC.

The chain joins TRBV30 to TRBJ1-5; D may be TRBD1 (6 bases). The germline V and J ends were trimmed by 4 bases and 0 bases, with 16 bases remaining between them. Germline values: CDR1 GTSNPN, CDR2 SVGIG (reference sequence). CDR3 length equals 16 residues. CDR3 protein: CAWTVGGVNSNQPQHF. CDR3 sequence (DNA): TGTGCCTGGACCGTAGGGGGGGTTAATAGCAATCAGCCCCAGCATTTT.

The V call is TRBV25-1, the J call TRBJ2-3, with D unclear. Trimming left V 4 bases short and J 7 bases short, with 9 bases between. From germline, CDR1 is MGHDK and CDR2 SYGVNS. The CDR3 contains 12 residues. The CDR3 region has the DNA TGTGCCAGCAGTGTAGGAGCGAATACGCAGTATTTT. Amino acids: CASSVGANTQYF.

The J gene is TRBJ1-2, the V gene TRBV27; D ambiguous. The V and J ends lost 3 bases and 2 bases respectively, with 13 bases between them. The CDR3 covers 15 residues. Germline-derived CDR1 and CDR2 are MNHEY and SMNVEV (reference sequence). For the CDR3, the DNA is TGTGCCAGCAGTTTCGGTGGAACCCACAACTATGGCTACACCTTC. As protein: CASSFGGTHNYGYTF.

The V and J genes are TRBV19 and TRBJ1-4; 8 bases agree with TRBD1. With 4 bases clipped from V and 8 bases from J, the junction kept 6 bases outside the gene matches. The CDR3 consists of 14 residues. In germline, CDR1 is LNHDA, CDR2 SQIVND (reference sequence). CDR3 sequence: CASSKGQGNEKLFF. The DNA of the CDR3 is TGTGCCAGTAGTAAAGGACAGGGAAACGAAAAACTGTTTTTT.

CDR3 DNA: TGTGCCAGTAGTATAGATCTATTGGACAGGACCTATGGCTACACCTTC. The encoded protein is CASSIDLLDRTYGYTF. The chain carries TRBV19 and TRBJ1-2; 7 nucleotides agree with TRBD1. Germline CDR1 LNHDA, CDR2 SQIVND (reference sequence). V gave up 0 bases and J gave up 4 bases; unmatched junction bases: 8. The CDR3 has 16 amino acids.

As DNA, the CDR3 is TGCGCCAGCAGTGAAGGGACAGCCCAAGAGACCCAGTACTTC. It translates to CASSEGTAQETQYF. The rearrangement uses TRBV10-1 and TRBJ2-5, with 7 bases aligning to TRBD1. In germline, CDR1 is WNHNN, CDR2 SYGVQD (reference sequence). The length of the CDR3 is 14 residues. Unmatched junction bases numbered 2, after V lost 3 bases and J lost 1 base.

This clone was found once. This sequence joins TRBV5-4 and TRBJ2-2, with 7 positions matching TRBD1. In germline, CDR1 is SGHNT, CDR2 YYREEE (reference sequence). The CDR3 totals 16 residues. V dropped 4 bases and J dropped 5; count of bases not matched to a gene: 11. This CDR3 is CASSTKTGSGTGELFF. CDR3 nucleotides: TGTGCCAGCAGCACAAAGACAGGGTCGGGTACCGGGGAGCTGTTTTTT. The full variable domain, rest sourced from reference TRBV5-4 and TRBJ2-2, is ETGVTQSPTHLIKTRGQQVTLRCSSQSGHNTVSWYQQALGQGPQFIFQYYREEENGRGNFPPRFSGLQFPNYSSELNVNALELDDSALYLCASSTKTGSGTGELFFGEGSRLTVL.

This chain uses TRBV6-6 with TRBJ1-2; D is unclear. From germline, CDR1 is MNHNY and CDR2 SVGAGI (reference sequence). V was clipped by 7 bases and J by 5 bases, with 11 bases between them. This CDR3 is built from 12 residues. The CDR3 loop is CASTGILYGYTF. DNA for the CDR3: TGTGCCAGCACAGGAATCCTGTATGGCTACACCTTC.

The CDR3 reads CASSYRRVDSNQPQHF. The CDR3 nucleotides are TGTGCCAGCAGTTATCGACGAGTTGATAGCAATCAGCCCCAGCATTTT. The genes are TRBV6-5 and TRBJ1-5; the D is unclear. Trimming stripped 3 bases from V and 0 bases from J, with 12 bases between. Germline lookup yields CDR1 MNHEY and CDR2 SVGAGI. This CDR3 spans 16 amino acids.

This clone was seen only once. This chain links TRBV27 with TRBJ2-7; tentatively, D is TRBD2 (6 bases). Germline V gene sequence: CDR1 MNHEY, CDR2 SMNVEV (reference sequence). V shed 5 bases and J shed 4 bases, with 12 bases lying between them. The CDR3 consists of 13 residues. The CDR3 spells CASSGGEGYEQYF. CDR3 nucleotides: TGTGCCAGCAGTGGAGGGGAAGGGTACGAGCAGTACTTC.

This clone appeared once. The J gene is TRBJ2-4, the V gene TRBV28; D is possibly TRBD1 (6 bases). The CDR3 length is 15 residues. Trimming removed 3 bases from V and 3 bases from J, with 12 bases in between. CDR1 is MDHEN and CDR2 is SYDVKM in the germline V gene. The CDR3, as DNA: TGTGCCAGCAGTTTTGGGGAAGGGGGCAAAAACATTCAGTACTTC. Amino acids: CASSFGEGGKNIQYF.

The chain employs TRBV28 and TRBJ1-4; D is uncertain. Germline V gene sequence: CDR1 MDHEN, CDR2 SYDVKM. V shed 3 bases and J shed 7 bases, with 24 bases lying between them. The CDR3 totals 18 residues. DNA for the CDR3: TGTGCCAGCAGTTTGGGAGGGTCATCGGCCAGGTCCTTTGAAAAACTGTTTTTT. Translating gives CASSLGGSSARSFEKLFF.

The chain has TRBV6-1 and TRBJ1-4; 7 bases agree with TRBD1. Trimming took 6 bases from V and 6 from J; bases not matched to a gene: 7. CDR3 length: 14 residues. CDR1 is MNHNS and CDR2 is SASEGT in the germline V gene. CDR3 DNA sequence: TGTGCCAGCAGCGAGGGGGCGGTTGATGAAAAACTGTTTTTT. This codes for CASSEGAVDEKLFF.

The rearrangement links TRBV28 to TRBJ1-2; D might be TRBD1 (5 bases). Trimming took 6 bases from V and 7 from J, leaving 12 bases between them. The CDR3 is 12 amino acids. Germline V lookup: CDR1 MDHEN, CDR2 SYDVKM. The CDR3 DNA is TGTGCCAGCAGGCAGGGAGGAGCTGGCTACACCTTC. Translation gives CASRQGGAGYTF.

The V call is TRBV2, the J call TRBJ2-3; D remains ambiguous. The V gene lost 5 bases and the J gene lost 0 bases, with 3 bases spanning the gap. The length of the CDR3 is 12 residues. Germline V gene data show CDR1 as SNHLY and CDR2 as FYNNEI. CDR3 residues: CASSWSTDTQYF. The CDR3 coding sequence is TGTGCCAGCAGTTGGAGCACAGATACGCAGTATTTT.